The 9 T cell receptor beta chains in this list originate from one sample, sequenced in a study of blood T cell repertoires in COVID-19. Sequencing used immunoSEQ multiplex PCR; TCRdb keeps in-frame clones, though not all of them. The sample records roughly 95,000 clones, approximately 80% being singletons. The sequenced sample was peripheral blood. The source of these receptors is a human donor in a cohort sampled during active COVID-19.

The chain has TRBV28 and TRBJ1-5; D unresolved. The V and J ends lost 4 bases and 6 bases respectively, with 19 bases between them. Germline lookup yields CDR1 MDHEN and CDR2 SYDVKM. The CDR3 is made up of 16 amino acids. As DNA, the CDR3 is TGTGCCAGCAGTTCCCTCCTTACACAGCCGGCTCAGCCCCAGCATTTT. This gives the protein CASSSLLTQPAQPQHF.

The chain joins TRBV2 to TRBJ1-2; D is ambiguous. Trimming removed 0 bases at V and 7 bases at J, with 18 bases between. The CDR3 spans 16 residues. Per germline, CDR1 SNHLY and CDR2 FYNNEI. The CDR3 region is CASSEARAGSAGGYTF. The CDR3 DNA sequence: TGTGCCAGCAGTGAAGCGCGGGCAGGCTCCGCGGGTGGCTACACCTTC.

V gene TRBV27 combines with J gene TRBJ2-7; 7 bases are a match to TRBD2. After removal of 7 bases from V and 6 bases from J, the junction contained 12 bases not matched to a gene. This CDR3 spans 14 amino acids. Germline assignment: CDR1 MNHEY and CDR2 SMNVEV (reference sequence). CDR3 in DNA: TGTGCCAGCAAAGTTAGGGAGGGTTCGTCCGAGCAGTACTTC. As protein: CASKVREGSSEQYF.

In its sample, this clone was seen once. The V and J genes are TRBV7-2 and TRBJ1-1; the D gene is possibly TRBD1 (6 bases). The CDR3 is 12 amino acids. The V and J ends lost 1 base and 10 bases respectively, with 10 bases between them. From germline, CDR1 is SGHTA and CDR2 FQGNSA. The CDR3 is CASSLGGQLAFF. The CDR3 DNA reads as TGTGCCAGCAGCTTAGGTGGACAGCTAGCTTTCTTT.

The V gene is TRBV29-1, the J gene TRBJ2-5; D ambiguous. Germline V lookup: CDR1 SQVTM, CDR2 ANQGSEA. This CDR3 has 12 amino acids. Trimming shortened V by 3 bases and J by 5 bases, and 10 bases separated the two germline ends. The CDR3 sequence: CSVDEARETQYF. The CDR3 DNA reads as TGCAGCGTTGACGAAGCTCGGGAGACCCAGTACTTC. Together with reference TRBV29-1 and TRBJ2-5, the CDR3 gives the full variable domain: SAVISQKPSRDICQRGTSLTIQCQVDSQVTMMFWYRQQPGQSLTLIATANQGSEATYESGFVIDKFPISRPNLTFSTLTVSNMSPEDSSIYLCSVDEARETQYFGPGTRLLVL.

This sequence joins TRBV11-2 and TRBJ2-7, with D possibly being TRBD2 (6 bases). Germline V CDR1 and CDR2: SGHAT, FQNNGV. This CDR3 region has 14 residues. The V end lost 1 base, the J end lost 2 bases, and 9 bases lay between the germline ends. This chain's CDR3 is CASSLARLAYEQYF. In nucleotides, the CDR3 is TGTGCCAGCAGCTTAGCTCGACTAGCCTACGAGCAGTACTTC.

The rearrangement links TRBV7-3 to TRBJ1-1; no definite D call. V lost 5 bases to trimming and J lost 4 bases, with 11 bases between them. Germline assignment: CDR1 SGHTA and CDR2 FQGTGA. The CDR3 loop spans 13 amino acids. The DNA of the CDR3 is TGTGCCAGCAGCCCCGGGGTGCTCACTGAAGCTTTCTTT. It encodes CASSPGVLTEAFF.

In nucleotides, the CDR3 is TGTGCCAGCAGGGCAGGGGGCAGGACCGGGGAGCTGTTTTTT. This gives the protein CASRAGGRTGELFF. This chain joins TRBV28 and TRBJ2-2; 8 bases agree with TRBD1. Unmatched junction bases numbered 5, after V lost 6 bases and J lost 5 bases. The CDR3 has 14 amino acids. CDR1 is MDHEN and CDR2 is SYDVKM in the germline V gene.

The chain carries TRBV12-3 or TRBV12-4 and TRBJ1-5; no firm D call. CDR3 size: 13 residues. V gave up 5 bases and J gave up 4 bases, with 9 bases separating them. The CDR3 DNA follows: TGTGCCAGCAGTCCAGGTCCTAATCAGCCCCAGCATTTT. It is translated as CASSPGPNQPQHF.